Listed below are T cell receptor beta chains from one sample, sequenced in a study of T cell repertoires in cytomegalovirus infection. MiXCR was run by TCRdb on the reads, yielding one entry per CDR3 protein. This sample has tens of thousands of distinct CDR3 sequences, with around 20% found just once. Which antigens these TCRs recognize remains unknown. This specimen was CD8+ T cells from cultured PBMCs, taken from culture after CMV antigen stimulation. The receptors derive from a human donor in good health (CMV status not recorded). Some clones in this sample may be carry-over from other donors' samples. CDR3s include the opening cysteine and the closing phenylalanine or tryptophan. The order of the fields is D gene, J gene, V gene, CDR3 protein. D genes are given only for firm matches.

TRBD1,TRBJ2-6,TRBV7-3,CASTLTGTGANVLTF
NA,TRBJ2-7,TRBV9,CASSAGTEDFYEQYF
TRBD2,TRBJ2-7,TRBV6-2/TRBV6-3,CASSRAGLSAENEQYF
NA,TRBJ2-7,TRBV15,CATSSQRTPAYEQYF
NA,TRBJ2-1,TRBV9,CASSPRGPGPNNEQFF
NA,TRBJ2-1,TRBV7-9,CASSPQHNEQFF
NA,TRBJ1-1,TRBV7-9,CASGGGAHLGNTEAFF
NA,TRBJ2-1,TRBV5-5,CASSLRGGDEQFF
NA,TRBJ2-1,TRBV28,CASSSSTTKRFKQFF
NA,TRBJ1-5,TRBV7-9,CASRPKGVNQPQHF
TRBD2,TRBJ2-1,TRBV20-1,CSAPHGVAGASSYNEQLF
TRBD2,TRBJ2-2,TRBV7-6,CASSLYSGGRNTGELFF
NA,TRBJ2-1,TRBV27,CASSFVNHSYNEQFF
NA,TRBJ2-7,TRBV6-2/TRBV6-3,CASSSPGRPTEQYF
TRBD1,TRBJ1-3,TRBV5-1,CASSWDSASGNTIYF
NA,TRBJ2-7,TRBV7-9,CASSPKEGSGDSWFEQYF
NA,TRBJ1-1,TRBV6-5,CASRKQGFYTEAFF
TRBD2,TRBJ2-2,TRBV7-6,CASSPTSGRTGELFF
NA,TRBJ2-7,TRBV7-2,CASSFSTLSYEQYF
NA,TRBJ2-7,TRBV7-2,CASSSDSREKYF
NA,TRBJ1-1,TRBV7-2,CASSNSLQGNTEAFF
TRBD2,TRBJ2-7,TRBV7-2,CASSSRLAGEGEQYF
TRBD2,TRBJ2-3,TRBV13,CASSSREDTDTQYF
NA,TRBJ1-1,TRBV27,CASSLKTSLMNTEAFF
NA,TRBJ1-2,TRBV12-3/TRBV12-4,CASSRGGTRDRYGYTF
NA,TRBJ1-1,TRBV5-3,CASSPGPGDTEAFF
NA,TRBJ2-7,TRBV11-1,CASRAPGPAYEQYF
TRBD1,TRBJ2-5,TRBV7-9,CASSSSRTGGETQYF
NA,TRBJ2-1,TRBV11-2,CASSLASGLAEFF
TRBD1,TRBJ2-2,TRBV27,CASSLGQGQYTGELFF
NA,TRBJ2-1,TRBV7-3,CASSSLSGQSSYNEQFF
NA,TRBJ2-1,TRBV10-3,CAISEFKPSGNEQFF
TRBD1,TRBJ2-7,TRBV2,CASIGTGGDYEQYF
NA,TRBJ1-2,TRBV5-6,CASSLGLWGPQYGYTF
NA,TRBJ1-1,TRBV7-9,CASSRPGQSTEAFF
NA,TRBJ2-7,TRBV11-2,CASARSGEQYF
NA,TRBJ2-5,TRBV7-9,CASSPPAIQETQYF
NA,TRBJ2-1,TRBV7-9,CASSNGATGEQFF
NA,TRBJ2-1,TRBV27,CASTAGTGDEQFF
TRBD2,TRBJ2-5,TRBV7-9,CASSRSGSGETQYF
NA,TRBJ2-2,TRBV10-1,CASSDGQTNTGELFF
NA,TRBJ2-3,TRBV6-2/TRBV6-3,CASSYSDRRETDTQYF
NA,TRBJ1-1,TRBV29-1,CSGGRENTEAFF
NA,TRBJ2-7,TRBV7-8,CVSRSRDFSLLGEQYF
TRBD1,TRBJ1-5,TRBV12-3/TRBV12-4,CASSTPTGMRNQPQHF
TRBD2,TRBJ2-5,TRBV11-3,CASTRYGGGETQYF
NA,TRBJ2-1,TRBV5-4,CASSGSGEWFF
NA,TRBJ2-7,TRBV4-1,CASSQATTIDEQYF
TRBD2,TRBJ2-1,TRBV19,CASSPGLAGGLNEQFF
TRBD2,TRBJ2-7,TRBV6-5,CASSYTGLAGVGTHEQYF
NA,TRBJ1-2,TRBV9,CASSVGGSGADGYTF
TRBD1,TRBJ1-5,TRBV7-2,CASTLTGSQPQHF
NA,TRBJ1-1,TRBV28,CASSPAQGVNTEAFF
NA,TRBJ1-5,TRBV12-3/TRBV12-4,CASSWNSNQPQHF
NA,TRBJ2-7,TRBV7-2,CASSSGQISPYEQYF
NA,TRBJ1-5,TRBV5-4,CASSLRIKPQHF
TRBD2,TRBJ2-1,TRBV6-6,CASSYDESGRAFRGEQFF
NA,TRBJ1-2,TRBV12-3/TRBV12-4,CASELTRGYGYTF
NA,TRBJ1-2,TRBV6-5,CASSLIQNLGYTF